This T cell receptor beta chain was captured in a study of shared clonotypes between healthy human individuals. Overall study: Donors consisted of two women and a few men between 18 and 49.

Study results and caveats: Read depth was anticipated to influence clonotype sharing among donors. Larger richness was generally estimated for naive than memory subsets.

Germline CDR1 SNHLY, CDR2 FYNNEI. The CDR3 runs to 13 residues. Trimming removed 8 bases from V and 6 bases from J; junction bases left unmatched: 8. As regards this clone: The antigen remains unidentified.

TCRdb's table, derived via immunoSEQ multiplex PCR, lists solely in-frame clones and lacks some. The sample lists about 1.1 million clones; about 80% were seen once. The sequence was obtained from a man younger than 30 in good health. Some clones in this sample may be carry-over from other donors' samples. This chain uses TRBV2 with TRBJ2-3; 7 positions agree with TRBD2. Sequences were obtained from memory CD4+ T cells from PBMCs. Documented subset: CD45RA-negative fraction. CDR3: CASGALREDTQYF. Here the CDR3 DNA reads TGTGCCAGCGGCGCCCTGCGGGAGGATACGCAGTATTTT.